The 17 T cell receptor beta chains below were found in one sample sequenced in a study of tumor and adjacent non-tumor tissue in lung cancer. RNA was extracted from bulk tissue without any cell sorting. This non-tumor lung sample came from over 3 cm beyond the tumor edge. The library came from three nested PCR rounds adapted from ARM-PCR protocols. TCRdb reprocessed the multiplex PCR reads with MiXCR, giving one entry per CDR3 protein. This table holds tens of thousands of distinct CDR3 sequences, more than 75% found once. Sequencing input: distant non-tumor lung tissue. These receptors were taken from a man aged 55 to 70 with non-small cell lung cancer.

Regarding this clonotype: The conserved closing phenylalanine or tryptophan is absent in this CDR3, likely reflecting a read error. Because the CDR3's place on the DNA is in doubt, the DNA is left out and the CDR3 is given as listed by TCRdb. This CDR3 is CARSLAPRAETFV. The rearrangement joins TRBV11-1 to TRBJ1-1. A total of 13 residues make up the CDR3, ends included. Germline V gene lookup returns CDR1 SGHAT and CDR2 FQDESV (reference sequence).

Points on this clonotype: A much larger clone sits a single nucleotide away, making a read error possible. The genes are TRBV28 and TRBJ2-7; 7 nucleotides line up with TRBD1. CDR3 length equals 11 residues. The ends lost 10 bases at V and 3 bases at J; junction bases unmatched: 3. The germline gives CDR1 MDHEN, CDR2 SYDVKM. CDR3: CANHRGYEQYF. For the CDR3, the DNA is TGTGCCAACCACAGGGGCTACGAGCAGTACTTC.

This clonotype showed up just a few times. The DNA of the CDR3 is TGTGCCAGCTCACCCAAGACAGGGTCAATTTCCTACAATGAGCAGTTCTTC. Protein product: CASSPKTGSISYNEQFF. V is TRBV18 and J is TRBJ2-1; 7 bases are a match to TRBD1. Germline CDR1 and CDR2: KGHSH and LQKENI. The CDR3 has 17 amino acids. V dropped 3 bases and J dropped 1; count of bases not matched to a gene: 9.

About this clonotype: One end of the junction does not line up with germline, which may come from a read error. This rearrangement joins TRBV6-1 to TRBJ2-3; a possible D gene is TRBD1 (5 bases). The CDR3 length is 16 residues. Germline loops: CDR1 MNHNS, CDR2 SASEGT. In DNA, the CDR3 is TGTGCCAGTAGTGAAGCAGGGTCTCGACGAACAGATACGCACTATTTT. It translates to CASSEAGSRRTDTHYF.

Remarks on this clonotype: Because the CDR3 is missing its conserved closing phenylalanine or tryptophan, this is likely a read error. The chain uses TRBV11-1 and TRBJ2-1; no clear D gene. CDR3 size: 16 residues. CDR1 SGHAT and CDR2 FQDESV come from the germline V gene (reference sequence). Trimming cost V 1 base and J 0 bases, with 10 bases left between them. The CDR3 loop reads CASSLVPVCSYNEQFL. CDR3 nucleotides: TGTGCCAGCAGCTTAGTCCCAGTGTGCTCCTACAATGAGCAGTTCTTA.

Only a few counts were recorded for this clonotype. DNA of the CDR3: TGTGCCAGCAGCTTAACAAGCGGTTACAATGAGCAGTTCTTC. It is translated as CASSLTSGYNEQFF. The gene calls are TRBV7-3 and TRBJ2-1; tentatively, D is TRBD2 (5 bases). There are 14 residues in the CDR3. CDR1 SGHTA and CDR2 FQGTGA come from the germline V gene. Between the trimmed V and J ends, which lost 0 bases and 4 bases, there was a span of 7 bases.

V gene TRBV29-1 combines with J gene TRBJ2-1; D is perhaps TRBD2 (5 bases). This CDR3 has 13 residues. CDR1 and CDR2 (germline): SQVTM, ANQGSEA. Trimming left V 7 bases short and J 9 bases short, with 19 bases between. Here the CDR3 reads CSAAEDLSSEQFF. In nucleotides, the CDR3 is TGCAGCGCTGCGGAGGACCTCAGCAGTGAGCAGTTCTTC.

Worth noting for this clonotype: The junction shows a germline mismatch at one end, possibly a read error. The chain combines TRBV6-6 with TRBJ2-1; 7 bases line up with TRBD2. The CDR3 runs to 16 residues. CDR1 and CDR2 from the germline V gene are MNHNY and SVGAGI (reference sequence). In nucleotides, the CDR3 is TGTGCCATCAGTTATTCGAGGGGCGGGAGTCTCCCTGAGCAGTTCTTC. Encoded protein: CAISYSRGGSLPEQFF.

The V and J genes are TRBV20-1 and TRBJ1-1, with TRBD1 matching over 7 bases. The length of the CDR3 is 14 residues. Germline V CDR1 and CDR2: DFQATT, SNEGSKA (reference sequence). V lost 4 bases and J lost 7; bases outside the gene matches: 12. The CDR3 here is CSANYRGGVGEAFF. The DNA for the CDR3 is TGCAGTGCTAACTACAGGGGAGGGGTAGGTGAAGCTTTCTTT.

J is TRBJ1-6 and V is TRBV11-2; D gene ambiguous. The V gene's germline CDR1 is SGHAT and CDR2 FQNNGV. Trimming left V 8 bases short and J 9 bases short, with 26 bases between. The CDR3 contains 17 residues. CDR3 sequence: CASGHLVLGESTSPLHF. CDR3 DNA sequence: TGTGCCAGCGGCCACTTGGTGCTTGGGGAAAGCACTTCACCCCTCCACTTT.

This clonotype has just one count. This may be a read error, as it is one base from a much larger clone. V and J are TRBV7-8 and TRBJ2-2, with D possibly matching TRBD1 (6 bases). This CDR3 region has 16 residues. Germline CDR1 reads SGHVS; CDR2 reads FQNEAQ. The CDR3 loop is CVSSNSGHGYTGEPFF. Here the CDR3 DNA reads TGTGTCAGCAGCAACTCGGGACATGGGTATACCGGGGAGCCGTTTTTT.

Details on this clonotype: This may come from a read error, since a much larger clone is one base off. This chain links TRBV5-4 with TRBJ1-4, with 8 bases that match TRBD1. This CDR3 spans 16 amino acids. The germline CDR1 and CDR2 sequences are SGHNT and YYREEE (reference sequence). CDR3 bases: TGTACCAGCAGCTCGAGGGGACAGGCCGAGGGTGAAAAACTGTTTTTT. Encoded protein: CTSSSRGQAEGEKLFF.

This clonotype was seen at least ten times. The chain is built from TRBV20-1 and TRBJ1-6, with D perhaps TRBD1 (6 bases). Germline values: CDR1 DFQATT, CDR2 SNEGSKA (reference sequence). The CDR3 contains 17 residues. Trimming took 0 bases from V and 0 from J, leaving 12 bases between them. The CDR3 spells CSARDRGRSSYNSPLHF. The DNA of the CDR3 is TGCAGTGCTAGAGACAGGGGCCGGAGCTCCTATAATTCACCCCTCCACTTT.

A word on this clonotype: A read error may produce the germline difference seen at one junction end. The genes are TRBV4-2 and TRBJ2-7, with 7 positions matching TRBD2. CDR3 length: 16 residues. Germline lookup yields CDR1 LGHNA and CDR2 YNFKEQ. CDR3 amino acids: CAGSQEGAGASYEQYF. CDR3 coding DNA: TGTGCCGGCAGTCAAGAAGGGGCGGGAGCATCCTACGAGCAGTACTTC.

As regards this clonotype: This CDR3 fails to terminate in the conserved phenylalanine or tryptophan, so it likely reflects a read error. The chain couples TRBV6-1 to TRBJ2-6; D gene ambiguous. V was shortened by 1 base and J by 14 bases, with 12 bases between the two germline ends. Looked up from germline, CDR1 is MNHNS and CDR2 is SASEGT. The CDR3 is made up of 13 amino acids. CDR3: CASSEGMGSILTL. CDR3 in DNA: TGTGCCAGCAGTGAAGGTATGGGTAGCATCCTGACTCTC.

In regard to this clonotype: Relative to the germline gene, one junction end is altered; a read error may explain this. This rearrangement joins TRBV5-4 to TRBJ2-1; TRBD2 matches 10 bases. This CDR3 has 15 amino acids. CDR1 is SGHNT and CDR2 is YYREEE in the germline V gene (reference sequence). Written as DNA, the CDR3 is TGTGCCAACAGCCCGACTAGCGGGTCTGTTAATGAACAGTTCTTC. Translation: CANSPTSGSVNEQFF.

In the case of this clonotype: An end of the junction differs from the germline gene, which may be a read error. The J gene is TRBJ1-2, the V gene TRBV28, with D tentatively TRBD1 (5 bases). This CDR3 comprises 14 residues. Germline V CDR1 and CDR2: MDHEN, SYDVKM. CDR3 loop: CASSSLGTKNGYAF. The CDR3 DNA follows: TGTGCCAGCAGTTCGCTAGGGACCAAAAATGGCTACGCCTTC.